The 26 T cell receptor beta chains in this list originate from one sample, sequenced in a study of metastatic and nonmetastatic thyroid tumors. TCRdb re-called clones via MiXCR from the PCR reads. The sample has approximately 16,000 clones, about 26% seen once. Among the patients, none had received any treatment before thyroid surgery. The sequenced material came from blood. Receptor source: a male donor with papillary thyroid cancer or a benign thyroid nodule (not recorded which). Some clones in this sample may be carry-over from other donors' samples.

This clone is labeled as medium-sized (0.01 to 0.1%). The chain joins TRBV20-1 to TRBJ1-1; tentative D call: TRBD1 (5 bases). This CDR3 is built from 13 residues. Deletions cut 7 bases from V and 0 bases from J, with 12 bases between. The V gene's germline CDR1 is DFQATT and CDR2 SNEGSKA (reference sequence). CDR3 DNA: TGCAGTGAACAGGCCCTAGTGAACACTGAAGCTTTCTTT. Protein: CSEQALVNTEAFF.

There are a few counts of this clone. V is TRBV6-5 and J is TRBJ1-3, with D possibly being TRBD1 (6 bases). Germline V gene lookup returns CDR1 MNHEY and CDR2 SVGAGI. Trimming took off 2 bases at V and 4 bases at J, with 9 bases between the two ends. CDR3 length: 14 amino acids. The chain's CDR3 is CASSYGQGGNTIYF. CDR3 in DNA: TGTGCCAGCAGTTACGGGCAGGGGGGAAACACCATATATTTT.

Only a few counts were recorded for this clone. The J gene is TRBJ2-1, the V gene TRBV6-1; 9 positions agree with TRBD1. CDR1 is MNHNS, CDR2 SASEGT, per germline. Germline trimming cut 5 bases from V and 6 bases from J; bases unmatched to any gene: 5. This CDR3 spans 14 amino acids. CDR3 bases: TGTGCCAGCAGTAGGACAGGGGAGGCCAATGAGCAGTTCTTC. Protein: CASSRTGEANEQFF.

This clone was counted at least ten times. The CDR3 nucleotides are TGCAGTGCTAGACCTTCCGGGACTAGCGGGAAGGGAGCCTACGAGCAGTACTTC. It yields the protein CSARPSGTSGKGAYEQYF. The chain has TRBV20-1 and TRBJ2-7, with 13 bases aligning to TRBD2. This CDR3 spans 18 amino acids. CDR1 is DFQATT and CDR2 is SNEGSKA in the germline V gene (reference sequence). V gave up 2 bases and J gave up 2 bases; unmatched junction bases: 12.

By sample share, this clone is medium-sized. The rearrangement joins TRBV11-3 to TRBJ2-7; 10 bases match TRBD2. The V and J ends lost 1 base and 3 bases, in that order; junction bases with no gene match: 6. CDR1 and CDR2 (germline): SGHNT, YENEEA. This CDR3 comprises 16 residues. CDR3 protein: CASSLGLAGGIYEQYF. The CDR3 nucleotides are TGTGCCAGCAGCTTAGGACTAGCGGGCGGAATCTACGAGCAGTACTTC.

This clone qualifies as medium-sized. The chain is built from TRBV20-1 and TRBJ2-7; possible D gene TRBD2, 5 bases. Germline-derived CDR1 and CDR2 are DFQATT and SNEGSKA (reference sequence). The CDR3 covers 13 residues. Trimming stripped 6 bases from V and 9 bases from J, with 21 bases between. The CDR3 loop is CSAEAATVTRQYF. DNA of the CDR3: TGCAGTGCAGAAGCGGCGACCGTCACGCGGCAGTACTTC.

This clone was seen ten or more times. This chain links TRBV7-3 with TRBJ2-3, with unresolved D. Between the trimmed V and J ends, which lost 2 bases and 4 bases, there was a span of 16 bases. The CDR3 has 16 residues. The germline V gene encodes CDR1 SGHTA and CDR2 FQGTGA. CDR3 nucleotides: TGTGCCAGCAGCTTATTTGTTACAGCCATCCCAGATACGCAGTATTTT. Translating gives CASSLFVTAIPDTQYF.

This sequence joins TRBV6-2 or TRBV6-3 and TRBJ2-7; no definite D call. The CDR3 spans 13 residues. From germline, CDR1 is MNHEY and CDR2 SVGEGT. The germline V and J ends were trimmed by 0 bases and 0 bases, with 3 bases remaining between them. CDR3 nucleotides: TGTGCCAGCAGTTACTCGCGCTCCTACGAGCAGTACTTC. This codes for CASSYSRSYEQYF.

This clone appeared a few times. The gene calls are TRBV6-2 or TRBV6-3 and TRBJ2-2; a possible D gene is TRBD2 (6 bases). The germline V gene encodes CDR1 MNHEY and CDR2 SVGEGT. V lost 0 bases to trimming and J lost 0 bases, with 8 bases between them. The CDR3 contains 16 residues. The CDR3: CASSYSGTSNTGELFF. CDR3 nucleotide sequence: TGTGCCAGCAGTTACTCCGGGACTTCGAACACCGGGGAGCTGTTTTTT.

In its sample, this clone is medium-sized. The chain has TRBV20-1 and TRBJ2-1; 13 bases map to TRBD2. This CDR3 region has 16 residues. The germline gives CDR1 DFQATT, CDR2 SNEGSKA (reference sequence). With 1 base clipped from V and 7 bases from J, the junction kept 7 bases outside the gene matches. The CDR3: CSARAFPGLAGNEQFF. CDR3 sequence (DNA): TGCAGTGCTAGAGCATTCCCGGGACTAGCGGGGAATGAGCAGTTCTTC.

CDR3 sequence (DNA): TGTGCCAGCAGCCAAGGGAGCCCAAGGTATGGCTACACCTTC. It yields the protein CASSQGSPRYGYTF. The chain links TRBV4-2 to TRBJ1-2; D is uncertain. V gave up 1 base and J gave up 5 bases, with 11 bases separating them. Germline-derived CDR1 and CDR2 are LGHNA and YNFKEQ. The CDR3 runs 14 residues.

This chain links TRBV6-1 with TRBJ2-7; D gene uncertain. Trimming took off 4 bases at V and 6 bases at J, with 13 bases between the two ends. This CDR3 has 13 residues. The V gene's germline CDR1 is MNHNS and CDR2 SASEGT. The CDR3 DNA reads TGTGCCAGCAGTGCCGAACTGGGCTTCGAGCAGTACTTC. Its protein product is CASSAELGFEQYF.

This clone was observed at least ten times. The chain recombines TRBV12-3 or TRBV12-4 with TRBJ1-5; no definite D call. Trimming stripped 4 bases from V and 7 bases from J, with 20 bases between. This CDR3 has 16 residues. This chain's CDR3 is CASSSNRKATEQPQHF. The CDR3 nucleotides read TGTGCCAGCAGTTCCAACCGAAAAGCCACGGAGCAGCCCCAGCATTTT.

This clone was observed a handful of times. The missing conserved phenylalanine or tryptophan at the end of this CDR3 makes a read error likely. The gene calls are TRBV6-2 or TRBV6-3 and TRBJ2-7; TRBD2 matches 7 bases. Germline loops: CDR1 MNHEY, CDR2 SVGEGT. The CDR3 loop spans 15 amino acids. The CDR3, as DNA: TGTGCCAGCAGAACGGGAGCGGGAAGAACCTACGAACAGTACATC. Translating it yields CASRTGAGRTYEQYI.

This sequence joins TRBV11-2 and TRBJ2-7, with 12 bases that match TRBD2. The CDR3 length is 16 residues. Germline assignment: CDR1 SGHAT and CDR2 FQNNGV. The J segment lost 5 bases and the V segment lost 5 bases, leaving 10 bases of the junction unmatched. CDR3 protein: CASSRTGTSGSNEQYF. The CDR3 DNA is TGTGCCAGCAGCCGCACCGGGACTAGCGGGTCCAACGAGCAGTACTTC.

This clone was counted only a few times. The chain links TRBV6-5 to TRBJ1-6; 12 positions agree with TRBD1. Trimming took 4 bases from V and 8 from J; bases not matched to a gene: 12. This CDR3 spans 18 amino acids. From germline, CDR1 is MNHEY and CDR2 SVGAGI. The CDR3 sequence: CASSFRPGTGGRDSPLHF. In DNA form, the CDR3 reads TGTGCCAGCAGTTTTCGTCCCGGGACAGGGGGCCGGGATTCACCCCTCCACTTT.

Many counts were recorded for this clone. V gene TRBV4-1 combines with J gene TRBJ2-2; 9 nucleotides align to TRBD1. The CDR3 totals 16 residues. Germline CDR1 and CDR2: MGHRA and YSYEKL. The V gene end was trimmed by 6 bases and the J gene end by 5 bases; junction bases not matched to a gene: 10. Here the CDR3 reads CASSLGQGYATGELFF. The DNA for the CDR3 is TGCGCCAGCAGTCTGGGACAGGGTTACGCAACCGGGGAGCTGTTTTTT.

This clone is labeled medium-sized (0.01 to 0.1%). This chain links TRBV20-1 with TRBJ1-1; no reliable D call. CDR3 length equals 12 residues. V lost 2 bases, J lost 3 bases, and 7 bases lay in between. Per the germline V gene, CDR1 is DFQATT and CDR2 is SNEGSKA (reference sequence). The CDR3 region has the DNA TGCAGTGCTAGACTAAGGGACACTGAAGCTTTCTTT. Protein: CSARLRDTEAFF.

This clone was seen a few times. This rearrangement joins TRBV2 to TRBJ2-5; D is perhaps TRBD2 (6 bases). Germline V gene sequence: CDR1 SNHLY, CDR2 FYNNEI. The V gene lost 3 bases and the J gene lost 2 bases, with 19 bases spanning the gap. CDR3 length equals 17 residues. CDR3 loop: CASSEDPGEYSQETQYF. CDR3 in DNA: TGTGCCAGCAGTGAGGATCCGGGGGAATACTCTCAAGAGACCCAGTACTTC.

This clone showed up just once. The V gene is TRBV20-1, the J gene TRBJ1-1; 11 nucleotides match TRBD1. CDR3 length: 16 residues. V lost 3 bases and J lost 5; bases outside the gene matches: 11. Germline V gene data show CDR1 as DFQATT and CDR2 as SNEGSKA (reference sequence). The CDR3 nucleotides read TGCAGTGCTAGGGATGGGGACAGGGGGACGTGGACTGAAGCTTTCTTT. It encodes CSARDGDRGTWTEAFF.

The V call is TRBV13, the J call TRBJ2-7; 7 bases fit TRBD2. This CDR3 spans 14 amino acids. Germline-derived CDR1 and CDR2 are PRHDT and FYEKMQ (reference sequence). The V segment lost 3 bases and the J segment 4 bases; nucleotides outside the gene matches: 6. For the CDR3, the DNA is TGTGCCAGCAGCTTTGGGAGGGTCCAATACGAGCAGTACTTC. Its translation is CASSFGRVQYEQYF.

This clone was seen at least ten times. This rearrangement joins TRBV6-1 to TRBJ1-4, with 9 positions matching TRBD1. The CDR3 covers 15 residues. V lost 1 base and J lost 8; bases outside the gene matches: 5. Germline V CDR1 and CDR2: MNHNS, SASEGT. CDR3 residues: CASSEGGQGYEKLFF. The CDR3 nucleotides read TGTGCCAGCAGTGAAGGGGGACAGGGTTACGAAAAACTGTTTTTT.

In DNA form, the CDR3 reads TGTGCCAGCAGTCCTCGGGACGGATCCGTCAATTCACCCCTCCACTTT. Residues: CASSPRDGSVNSPLHF. J is TRBJ1-6 and V is TRBV27; D is possibly TRBD1 (5 bases). The V gene lost 5 bases and the J gene lost 7 bases, with 18 bases spanning the gap. This CDR3 comprises 16 residues. CDR1 and CDR2 from the germline V gene are MNHEY and SMNVEV (reference sequence).

V and J are TRBV20-1 and TRBJ2-7; the match to TRBD2 covers 12 bases. Germline V gene sequence: CDR1 DFQATT, CDR2 SNEGSKA (reference sequence). Unmatched junction bases numbered 6, after V lost 2 bases and J lost 7 bases. The CDR3 consists of 14 residues. CDR3 sequence: CSARRLAGDGEQYF. CDR3 nucleotide sequence: TGCAGTGCTAGACGACTAGCGGGAGATGGTGAGCAGTACTTC.

J is TRBJ2-1 and V is TRBV5-1; no clear D gene. This CDR3 has 15 amino acids. CDR1 and CDR2 from the germline V gene are SGHRS and YFSETQ. V was trimmed by 1 base and J by 6 bases, leaving 14 bases between them. CDR3 sequence: CASSLFSSLPNEQFF. CDR3 sequence (DNA): TGCGCCAGCAGCTTGTTTTCGTCCCTCCCCAATGAGCAGTTCTTC.

This clone is medium-sized (0.01 to 0.1%) within its sample. The J gene is TRBJ2-7, the V gene TRBV14, with 7 positions matching TRBD2. The V gene's germline CDR1 is SGHDN and CDR2 FVKESK. J gave up 0 bases and V 4 bases, and 9 bases lay outside the gene matches. CDR3 length: 16 residues. The chain's CDR3 is CASSRPGGTTSYEQYF. The CDR3 DNA reads as TGTGCCAGCAGCCGCCCCGGCGGGACTACCTCCTACGAGCAGTACTTC.